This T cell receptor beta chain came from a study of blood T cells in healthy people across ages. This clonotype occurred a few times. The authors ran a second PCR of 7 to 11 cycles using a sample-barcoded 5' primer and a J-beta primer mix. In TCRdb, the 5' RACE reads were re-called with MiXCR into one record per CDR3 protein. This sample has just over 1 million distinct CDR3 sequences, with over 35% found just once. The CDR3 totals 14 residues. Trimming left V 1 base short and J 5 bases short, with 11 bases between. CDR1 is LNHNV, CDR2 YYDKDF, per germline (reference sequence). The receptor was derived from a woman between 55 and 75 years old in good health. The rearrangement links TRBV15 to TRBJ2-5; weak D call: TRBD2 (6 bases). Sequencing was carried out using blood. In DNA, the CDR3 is TGTGCCACCAGCAGAGGCTCGGAGGGGGAGACCCAGTACTTC. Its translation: CATSRGSEGETQYF.